This TCR beta chain was identified in a study of blood T cell repertoires in COVID-19. As handled by the study authors: It was from reference gene primer amplification that nucleated cell counts were estimated. Sequenced by immunoSEQ multiplex PCR; TCRdb stores in-frame clones only, minus some. V, J and clone size are those of that table, while D and trimming were read from the DNA. Among more than 40,000 clones, around nine tenths were seen once, and the ten largest hold approximately 15%. The J segment lost 5 bases and the V segment lost 0 bases, leaving 3 bases of the junction unmatched. This CDR3 is 14 amino acids long. CDR1 and CDR2 (germline): SGHNT, YYREEE (reference sequence).

The receptor's source is a man aged 55 to 70 with active or convalescent COVID-19. The specimen was peripheral blood. This rearrangement joins TRBV5-4 to TRBJ2-5; 8 bases map to TRBD2. The CDR3 DNA reads as TGTGCCAGCAGCTTGGCGGGGGGGATTGAGACCCAGTACTTC. It yields the protein CASSLAGGIETQYF.